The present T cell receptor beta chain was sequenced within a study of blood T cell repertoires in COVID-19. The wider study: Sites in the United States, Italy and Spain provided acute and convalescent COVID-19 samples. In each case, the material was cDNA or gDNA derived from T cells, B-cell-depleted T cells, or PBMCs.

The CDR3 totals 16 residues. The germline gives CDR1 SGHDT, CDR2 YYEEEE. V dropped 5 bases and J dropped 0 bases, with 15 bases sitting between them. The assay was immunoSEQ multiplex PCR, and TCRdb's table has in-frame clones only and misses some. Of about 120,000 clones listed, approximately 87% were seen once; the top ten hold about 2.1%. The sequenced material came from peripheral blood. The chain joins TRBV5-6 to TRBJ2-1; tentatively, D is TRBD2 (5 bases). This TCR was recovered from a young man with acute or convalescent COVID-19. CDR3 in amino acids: CASRPYLGSSYNEQFF. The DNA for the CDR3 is TGTGCCAGCAGACCCTACCTGGGGAGCTCCTACAATGAGCAGTTCTTC.